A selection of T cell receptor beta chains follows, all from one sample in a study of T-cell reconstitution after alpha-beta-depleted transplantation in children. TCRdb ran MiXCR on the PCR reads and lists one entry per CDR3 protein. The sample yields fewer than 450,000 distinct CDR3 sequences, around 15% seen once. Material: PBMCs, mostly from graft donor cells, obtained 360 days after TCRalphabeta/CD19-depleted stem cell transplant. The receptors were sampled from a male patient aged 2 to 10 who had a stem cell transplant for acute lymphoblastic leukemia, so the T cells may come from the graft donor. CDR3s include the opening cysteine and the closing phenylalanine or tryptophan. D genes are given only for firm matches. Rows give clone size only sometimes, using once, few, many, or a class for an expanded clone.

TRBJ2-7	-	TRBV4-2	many	CASSQGPSSSYEQYF	TGTGCCAGCAGCCAAGGTCCGTCTAGCTCCTACGAGCAGTACTTC
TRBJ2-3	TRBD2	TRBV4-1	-	CASSQEGGPGLATDTQYF	TGCGCCAGCAGCCAAGAGGGCGGCCCGGGACTAGCAACAGATACGCAGTATTTT
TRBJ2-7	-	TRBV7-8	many	CASSLGAYTNTPDYEQYF	TGTGCCAGCAGCTTAGGAGCATACACCAACACTCCGGACTACGAGCAGTACTTC
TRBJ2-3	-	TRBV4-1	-	CASSQEPPRDTQYF	TGCGCCAGCAGCCAAGAACCACCTAGAGATACGCAGTATTTT
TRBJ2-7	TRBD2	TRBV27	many	CASSLRGTSGSGYF	TGTGCCAGCAGTTTGAGGGGGACTAGCGGGAGTGGGTACTTC
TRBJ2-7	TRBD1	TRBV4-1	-	CASSQGDRAGVRGQYF	TGCGCCAGCAGCCAAGGGGACAGGGCAGGGGTACGCGGGCAGTACTTC
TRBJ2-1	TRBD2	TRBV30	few	CAWSVLGTSRLAQFF	TGTGCCTGGAGTGTACTCGGGACTAGCAGGCTTGCGCAGTTCTTC
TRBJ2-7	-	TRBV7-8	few	CASSLDWGSSYEQYF	TGTGCCAGCAGCTTAGATTGGGGTTCCTCCTACGAGCAGTACTTC
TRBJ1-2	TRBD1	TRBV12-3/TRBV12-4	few	CASSPGGQFPAGYTF	TGTGCCAGCAGTCCTGGGGGACAGTTCCCGGCAGGCTACACCTTC
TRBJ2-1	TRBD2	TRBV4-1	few	CASSQGSGWDEQFF	TGCGCCAGCAGCCAGGGTAGCGGGTGGGATGAGCAGTTCTTC
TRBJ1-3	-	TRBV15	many	CATSRGPSGSGNTIYF	TGTGCCACCAGCAGAGGTCCGAGTGGCTCTGGAAACACCATATATTTT
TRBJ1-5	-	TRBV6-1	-	CASSVASNQPQHF	TGTGCCAGCAGTGTGGCCAGCAATCAGCCCCAGCATTTT
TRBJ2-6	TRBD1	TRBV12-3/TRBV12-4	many	CASSPLTGGSGANVLTF	TGTGCCAGCAGTCCCCTGACAGGGGGGTCTGGGGCCAACGTCCTGACTTTC
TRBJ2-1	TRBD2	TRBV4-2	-	CASSQRVGLVSYNEQFF	TGTGCCAGCAGCCAGCGGGTTGGACTAGTCTCCTACAATGAGCAGTTCTTC
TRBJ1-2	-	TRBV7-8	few	CASSFDHQGYGYTF	TGTGCCAGCAGCTTCGATCACCAGGGGTATGGCTACACCTTC
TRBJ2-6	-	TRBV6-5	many	CASSYSRSSGANVLTF	TGTGCCAGCAGTTACTCCAGGAGCTCTGGGGCCAACGTCCTGACTTTC
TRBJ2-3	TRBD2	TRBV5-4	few	CASSRTSGTSSTDTQYF	TGTGCCAGCAGCCGGACTAGCGGGACCAGTAGCACAGATACGCAGTATTTT
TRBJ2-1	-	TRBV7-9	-	CASSLTSSNEQFF	TGTGCCAGCAGCCTGACTAGTTCCAATGAGCAGTTCTTC
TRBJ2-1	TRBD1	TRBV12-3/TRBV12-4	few	CASSRDRPYNEQFF	TGTGCCAGCAGCCGGGACAGACCCTACAATGAGCAGTTCTTC
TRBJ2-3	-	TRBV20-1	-	CSARRGYPTDTQYF	TGCAGTGCTAGACGGGGATACCCCACAGATACGCAGTATTTT
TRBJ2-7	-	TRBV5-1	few	CASSWVSGEQYF	TGCGCCAGCAGCTGGGTTAGCGGCGAGCAGTACTTC
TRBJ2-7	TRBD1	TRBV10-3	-	CAISRTHTGQGFSEQYF	TGTGCCATAAGTAGGACCCATACGGGACAGGGATTCTCCGAGCAGTACTTC